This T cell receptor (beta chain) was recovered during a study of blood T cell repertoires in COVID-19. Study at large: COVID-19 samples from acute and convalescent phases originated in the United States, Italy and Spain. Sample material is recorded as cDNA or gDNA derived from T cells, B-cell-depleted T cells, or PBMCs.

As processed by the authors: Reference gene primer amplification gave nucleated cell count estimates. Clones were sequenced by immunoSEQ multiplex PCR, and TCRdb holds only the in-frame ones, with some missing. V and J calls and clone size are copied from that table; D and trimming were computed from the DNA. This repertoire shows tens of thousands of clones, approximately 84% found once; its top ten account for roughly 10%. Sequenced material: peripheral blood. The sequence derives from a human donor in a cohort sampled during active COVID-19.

The CDR3 DNA reads as TGTGCCAGCAGCCCGTATAGCGGGGGGACCGGGAATGAGCAGTTCTTC. Amino acid sequence: CASSPYSGGTGNEQFF. This sequence joins TRBV7-2 and TRBJ2-1; 10 bases line up with TRBD2. Germline V gene sequence: CDR1 SGHTA, CDR2 FQGNSA. Trimming removed 5 bases from V and 7 bases from J; junction bases left unmatched: 11. CDR3 size: 16 residues.